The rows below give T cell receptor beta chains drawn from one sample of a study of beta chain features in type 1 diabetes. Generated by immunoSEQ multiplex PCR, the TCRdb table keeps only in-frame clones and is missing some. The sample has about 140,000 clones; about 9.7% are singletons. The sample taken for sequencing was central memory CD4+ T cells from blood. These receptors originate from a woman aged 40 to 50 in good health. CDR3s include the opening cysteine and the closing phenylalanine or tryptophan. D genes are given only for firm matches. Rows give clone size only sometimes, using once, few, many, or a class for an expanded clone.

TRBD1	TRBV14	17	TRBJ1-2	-	CASTPGDGTGANYGYTF	TGTGCCAGCACCCCAGGTGACGGGACAGGGGCTAACTATGGCTACACCTTC
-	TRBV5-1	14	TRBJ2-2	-	CASSLDSYTGELFF	TGCGCCAGCAGCTTGGATAGCTACACCGGGGAGCTGTTTTTT
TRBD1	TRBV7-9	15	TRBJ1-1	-	CASSYPGQGASEAFF	TGTGCCAGCAGCTACCCGGGGCAGGGGGCTAGTGAAGCTTTCTTT
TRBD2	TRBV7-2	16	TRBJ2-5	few	CASSLVAGFSQETQYF	TGTGCCAGCAGCTTAGTAGCGGGGTTCTCCCAAGAGACCCAGTACTTC
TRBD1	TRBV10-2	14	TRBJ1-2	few	CATLRTGRNYGYTF	TGCGCCACCCTGAGGACAGGGCGAAACTATGGCTACACCTTC
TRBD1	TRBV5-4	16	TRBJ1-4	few	CASSQDGDSLNEKLFF	TGTGCCAGCAGCCAAGACGGGGACAGTTTAAATGAAAAACTGTTTTTT
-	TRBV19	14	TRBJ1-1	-	CASNRQYANTEAFF	TGTGCCAGCAATCGACAGTACGCCAACACTGAAGCTTTCTTT
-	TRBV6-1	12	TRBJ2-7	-	CASSGPGLEQYF	TGTGCCAGCAGTGGCCCAGGGCTCGAGCAGTACTTC
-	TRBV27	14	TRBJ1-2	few	CASSPSQALYGYTF	TGTGCCAGCAGTCCCTCCCAGGCCCTCTATGGCTACACCTTC
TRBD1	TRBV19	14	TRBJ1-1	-	CASSWGQGIPEAFF	TGTGCCAGTAGTTGGGGACAGGGGATCCCTGAAGCTTTCTTT
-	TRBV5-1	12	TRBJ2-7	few	CASSLDRYEQYF	TGCGCCAGCAGCTTGGACAGATACGAGCAGTACTTC
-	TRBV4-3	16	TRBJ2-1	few	CASSQEGGGGANEQFF	TGCGCCAGCAGCCAAGAAGGGGGAGGGGGGGCGAATGAGCAGTTCTTC
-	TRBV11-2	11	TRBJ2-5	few	CASSSQETQYF	TGTGCCAGCAGCTCGCAGGAGACCCAGTACTTC
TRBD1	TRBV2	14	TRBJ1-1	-	CASSRQGMNTEAFF	TGTGCCAGCAGTAGACAGGGGATGAACACTGAAGCTTTCTTT
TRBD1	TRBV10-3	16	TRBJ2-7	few	CAISESTGANSYEQYF	TGTGCCATCAGTGAGTCGACAGGGGCAAACTCCTACGAGCAGTACTTC
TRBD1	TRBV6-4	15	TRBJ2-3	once	CASSDFTGGADTQYF	TGTGCCAGCAGTGACTTTACAGGGGGCGCAGATACGCAGTATTTT
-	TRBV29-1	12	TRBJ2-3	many	CSVQTGSDTQYF	TGCAGCGTTCAGACAGGTTCAGATACGCAGTATTTT
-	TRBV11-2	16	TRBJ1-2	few	CASSDSNRRGIDGYTF	TGTGCCAGCAGCGACTCAAACAGACGGGGAATCGATGGCTACACCTTC
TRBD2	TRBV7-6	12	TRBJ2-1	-	CASSGGGNEQFF	TGTGCCAGCAGCGGCGGGGGGAATGAGCAGTTCTTC
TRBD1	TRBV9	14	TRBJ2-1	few	CASSVLGQGNEQFF	TGTGCCAGCAGCGTGCTGGGACAGGGGAATGAGCAGTTCTTC
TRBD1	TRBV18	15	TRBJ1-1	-	CASSPQTGYDTEAFF	TGTGCCAGCTCACCTCAGACAGGGTACGACACTGAAGCTTTCTTT
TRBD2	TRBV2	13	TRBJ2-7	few	CASSEGGRDEQYF	TGTGCCAGCAGTGAGGGAGGGAGGGACGAGCAGTACTTC
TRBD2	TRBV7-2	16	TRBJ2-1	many	CASSLSSGASYNEQFF	TGTGCCAGCAGCTTAAGTAGCGGGGCCTCCTACAATGAGCAGTTCTTC
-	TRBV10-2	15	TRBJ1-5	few	CASSESGISNQPQHF	TGCGCCAGCAGTGAGTCCGGGATTAGCAATCAGCCCCAGCATTTT
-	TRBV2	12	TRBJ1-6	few	CASGGGGSPLHF	TGTGCCAGCGGGGGCGGAGGATCACCCCTCCACTTT
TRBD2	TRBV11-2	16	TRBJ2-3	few	CASSSTSGTGPDTQYF	TGTGCCAGCAGCTCGACTAGCGGGACCGGCCCAGATACGCAGTATTTT
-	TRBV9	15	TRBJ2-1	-	CASSVGGGGPNEQFF	TGTGCCAGCAGCGTAGGAGGGGGGGGCCCTAATGAGCAGTTCTTC
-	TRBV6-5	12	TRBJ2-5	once	CASSPNQETQYF	TGTGCCAGCAGCCCCAACCAAGAGACCCAGTACTTC
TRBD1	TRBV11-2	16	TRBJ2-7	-	CASSSRTGRGSYEQYF	TGTGCCAGCAGCTCCAGGACAGGGCGAGGCTCCTACGAGCAGTACTTC
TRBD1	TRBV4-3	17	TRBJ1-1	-	CASSQDSTGGVLSTAFF	TGCGCCAGCAGCCAAGATTCTACAGGGGGCGTTTTATCAACGGCTTTCTTT
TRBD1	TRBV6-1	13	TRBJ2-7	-	CASTGTVIYEQYF	TGTGCCAGCACTGGGACAGTAATCTACGAGCAGTACTTC
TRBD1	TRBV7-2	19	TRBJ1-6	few	CASSFQATDRVGVSSPLHF	TGTGCCAGCAGCTTTCAGGCGACTGACAGGGTAGGAGTAAGTTCACCCCTCCACTTT
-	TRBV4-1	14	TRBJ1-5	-	CASSQARVHQPQHF	TGCGCCAGCAGCCAAGCCCGGGTCCATCAGCCCCAGCATTTT
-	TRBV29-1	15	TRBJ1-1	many	CSVEGRFVGDTEAFF	TGCAGCGTTGAAGGCAGATTTGTTGGTGACACTGAAGCTTTCTTT
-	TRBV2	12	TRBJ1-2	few	CASNQGDYGYTF	TGTGCCAGCAATCAGGGCGACTATGGCTACACCTTC
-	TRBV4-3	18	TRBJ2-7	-	CASSRRRKEGAQGYEQYF	TGCGCCAGCAGCCGAAGACGTAAGGAGGGGGCGCAAGGCTACGAGCAGTACTTC
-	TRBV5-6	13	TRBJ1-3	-	CASRRRTGNTIYF	TGTGCCAGCAGGCGGAGAACTGGAAACACCATATATTTT
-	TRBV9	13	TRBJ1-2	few	CASSVVLAGGYTF	TGTGCCAGCAGCGTAGTTTTGGCAGGCGGCTACACCTTC
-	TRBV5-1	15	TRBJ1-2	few	CASSPTQGGARGYTF	TGCGCCAGCAGCCCAACCCAAGGGGGGGCGCGAGGCTACACCTTC
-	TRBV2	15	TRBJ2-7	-	CASSGGQNWGYEQYF	TGTGCCAGCAGTGGGGGCCAGAATTGGGGCTACGAGCAGTACTTC
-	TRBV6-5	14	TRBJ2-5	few	CASSSLRGQETQYF	TGTGCCAGCAGTTCCCTTAGGGGGCAAGAGACCCAGTACTTC
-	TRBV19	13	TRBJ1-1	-	CASKGGGVSEAFF	TGTGCCAGTAAGGGCGGGGGGGTGTCTGAAGCTTTCTTT
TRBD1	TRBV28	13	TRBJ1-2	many	CASSSGQWLGYTF	TGTGCCAGCAGTTCGGGACAGTGGTTGGGCTACACCTTC
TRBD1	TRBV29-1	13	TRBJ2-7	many	CSVGTGGEYEQYF	TGCAGCGTGGGGACAGGGGGTGAATACGAGCAGTACTTC
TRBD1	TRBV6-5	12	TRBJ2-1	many	CASEGGFNEQFF	TGTGCCAGCGAAGGGGGCTTCAATGAGCAGTTCTTC
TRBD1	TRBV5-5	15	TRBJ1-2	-	CASSLYPTGAGGYTF	TGTGCCAGCAGCTTGTATCCAACAGGGGCGGGGGGCTACACCTTC
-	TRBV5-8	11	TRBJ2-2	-	CASSFRGELFF	TGCGCCAGCAGCTTCCGCGGGGAGCTGTTTTTT
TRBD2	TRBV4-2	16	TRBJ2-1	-	CASSVGAGGNYNEQFF	TGTGCCAGCAGCGTAGGCGCGGGGGGGAACTACAATGAGCAGTTCTTC
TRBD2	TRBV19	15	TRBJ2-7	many	CASSTLEAGVYEQYF	TGTGCCAGTAGTACCCTCGAAGCGGGGGTCTACGAGCAGTACTTC
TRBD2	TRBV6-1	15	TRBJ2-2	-	CASRPPRRGGGELFF	TGTGCCAGCAGGCCCCCTAGGCGGGGGGGCGGGGAGCTGTTTTTT
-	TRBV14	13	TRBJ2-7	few	CASQRQTSYEQYF	TGTGCCAGCCAGAGACAGACTTCCTACGAGCAGTACTTC
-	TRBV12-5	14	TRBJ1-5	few	CASGSHREGQPQHF	TGTGCTAGTGGTTCCCACAGGGAGGGTCAGCCCCAGCATTTT
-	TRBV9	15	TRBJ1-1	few	CASSQGRGGNTEAFF	TGTGCCAGCAGCCAGGGGAGGGGAGGGAACACTGAAGCTTTCTTT
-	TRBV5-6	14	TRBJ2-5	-	CASSVPGLGETQYF	TGTGCCAGCAGCGTGCCAGGTCTTGGGGAGACCCAGTACTTC
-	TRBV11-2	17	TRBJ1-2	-	CASSLWLHGTPARGYTF	TGTGCCAGCAGCTTATGGTTACACGGGACTCCTGCTAGAGGCTACACCTTC
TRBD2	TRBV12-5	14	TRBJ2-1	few	CASGLAGGYNEQFF	TGTGCTAGTGGACTAGCGGGGGGGTACAATGAGCAGTTCTTC
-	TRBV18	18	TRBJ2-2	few	CASSRVPSGTKNTGELFF	TGTGCCAGCTCACGGGTGCCCTCCGGGACAAAAAACACCGGGGAGCTGTTTTTT